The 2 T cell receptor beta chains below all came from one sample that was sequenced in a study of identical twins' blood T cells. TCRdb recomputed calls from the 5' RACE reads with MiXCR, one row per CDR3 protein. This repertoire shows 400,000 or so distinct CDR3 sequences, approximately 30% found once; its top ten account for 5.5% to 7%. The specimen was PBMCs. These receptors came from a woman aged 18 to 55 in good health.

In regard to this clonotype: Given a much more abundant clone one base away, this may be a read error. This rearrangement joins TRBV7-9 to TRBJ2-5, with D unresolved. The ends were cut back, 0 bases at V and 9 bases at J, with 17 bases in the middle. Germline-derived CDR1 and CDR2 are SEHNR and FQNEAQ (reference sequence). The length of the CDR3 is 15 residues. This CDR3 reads CASSLASFVGEAQYF. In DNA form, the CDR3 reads TGTGCCAGCAGCTTAGCCTCGTTTGTCGGCGAGGCCCAGTACTTC.

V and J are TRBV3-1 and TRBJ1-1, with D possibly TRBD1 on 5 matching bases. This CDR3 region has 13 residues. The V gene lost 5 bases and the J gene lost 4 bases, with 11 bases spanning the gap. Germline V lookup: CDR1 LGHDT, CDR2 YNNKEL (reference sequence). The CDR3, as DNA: TGTGCCAGCAGCTACGGACACGCCACTGAAGCTTTCTTT. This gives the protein CASSYGHATEAFF.